Below are 20 T cell receptor beta chains sequenced from a single sample in a study of blood T cell repertoires in COVID-19. Some clones are missing from TCRdb's copy, which holds only in-frame ones; the method was immunoSEQ multiplex PCR. Counted here are about 47,000 clones, more than 80% occurring once; the ten biggest clones make up just under 6.5%. The sequencing input was peripheral blood. The receptor source for this set is a man aged 70 or older with active COVID-19.

J is TRBJ2-6 and V is TRBV2; no firm D call. CDR3 length: 14 residues. The germline gives CDR1 SNHLY, CDR2 FYNNEI. V gave up 3 bases and J gave up 1 base, with 4 bases separating them. CDR3 bases: TGTGCCAGCAGTGAGGAGTCTGGGGCCAACGTCCTGACTTTC. Encoded protein: CASSEESGANVLTF.

The CDR3 DNA reads TGTGCCAGCAGTCTGACAGGGTGGGAACCCCTCCACTTT. Protein sequence: CASSLTGWEPLHF. The chain links TRBV6-5 to TRBJ1-6, with 7 bases lining up with TRBD1. The CDR3 totals 13 residues. V shed 5 bases, J shed 12 bases, and the junction held 7 bases outside the gene matches. Germline CDR1 MNHEY, CDR2 SVGAGI.

This clone was seen once. The CDR3: CASSQDLVLGARAKNIQYF. CDR3 in DNA: TGTGCCAGCAGCCAAGATCTCGTTTTGGGGGCGAGAGCCAAAAACATTCAGTACTTC. This sequence joins TRBV4-2 and TRBJ2-4; tentatively, D is TRBD1 (6 bases). The V gene's germline CDR1 is LGHNA and CDR2 YNFKEQ. V gave up 0 bases and J gave up 0 bases, with 18 bases separating them. This CDR3 is 19 amino acids long.

The chain employs TRBV5-8 and TRBJ2-5, with 7 bases that match TRBD2. The CDR3 loop spans 13 amino acids. Germline lookup yields CDR1 SGHTS and CDR2 YDEGEE. J was trimmed by 5 bases and V by 4 bases; bases with no gene match: 5. CDR3 bases: TGTGCCAGCAGCCGAAGCGGGGTTGAGACCCAGTACTTC. Translation: CASSRSGVETQYF.

The chain is built from TRBV4-1 and TRBJ2-1; 9 bases agree with TRBD1. The CDR3 is 15 residues long. The germline gives CDR1 MGHRA, CDR2 YSYEKL. The J segment lost 9 bases and the V segment lost 1 base, leaving 7 bases of the junction unmatched. CDR3 protein: CASSQGQGGLSEQFF. The CDR3, as DNA: TGCGCCAGCAGCCAAGGACAGGGGGGTTTGAGTGAGCAGTTCTTC.

The count of this clone is one. The V gene is TRBV10-3, the J gene TRBJ2-7; 7 bases map to TRBD1. CDR1 and CDR2 from the germline V gene are ENHRY and SYGVKD. The CDR3 loop spans 12 amino acids. The ends lost 3 bases at V and 6 bases at J; junction bases unmatched: 2. CDR3 sequence (DNA): TGTGCCATCAGTGACACAGGGGTCGAGCAGTACTTC. It encodes CAISDTGVEQYF.

The CDR3 spells CASSPGQGVLHEAQHF. The CDR3 DNA reads as TGCGCCAGCAGCCCCGGACAGGGTGTCCTCCATGAAGCCCAGCATTTT. This sequence joins TRBV5-1 and TRBJ1-5; the match to TRBD1 covers 8 bases. This CDR3 comprises 16 residues. Germline CDR1 is SGHRS and CDR2 is YFSETQ. The ends lost 4 bases at V and 11 bases at J; junction bases unmatched: 17.

The chain has TRBV10-1 and TRBJ2-7; TRBD2 matches at 7 bases. From germline, CDR1 is WNHNN and CDR2 SYGVQD (reference sequence). CDR3 length: 14 amino acids. V lost 4 bases and J lost 6; bases outside the gene matches: 9. The CDR3 is CASSGPGGSSEQYF. DNA of the CDR3: TGCGCCAGCAGTGGCCCGGGGGGTTCGAGCGAGCAGTACTTC.

The chain links TRBV7-8 to TRBJ1-3; D not certain. V was pared by 1 base and J by 4 bases, with 14 bases between. The CDR3 totals 16 residues. CDR1 and CDR2 (germline): SGHVS, FQNEAQ. The chain's CDR3 is CASSLVPSGLGNTIYF. The CDR3 nucleotides are TGTGCCAGCAGCTTAGTCCCGTCGGGGTTGGGAAACACCATATATTTT.

The chain combines TRBV4-2 with TRBJ2-3, with 11 nucleotides matching TRBD2. Losses at the gene ends were 0 bases for V and 2 bases for J; bases not matched to a gene: 1. CDR3 size: 16 residues. The V gene's germline CDR1 is LGHNA and CDR2 YNFKEQ. CDR3 in DNA: TGTGCCAGCAGCCAAGAACTAGCGGGGGCCACAGATACGCAGTATTTT. It yields the protein CASSQELAGATDTQYF.

V and J are TRBV9 and TRBJ1-2; tentatively, D is TRBD1 (5 bases). The germline gives CDR1 SGDLS, CDR2 YYNGEE. The CDR3 has 15 residues. Trimming removed 4 bases at V and 0 bases at J, with 13 bases between. The CDR3 protein is CASSRSQDTNYGYTF. The CDR3 DNA sequence: TGTGCCAGCAGCAGATCACAGGATACTAACTATGGCTACACCTTC.

This sequence joins TRBV20-1 and TRBJ2-2; weak D call: TRBD1 (6 bases). The CDR3 loop spans 11 amino acids. V lost 7 bases and J lost 4, with 7 bases in between. Germline CDR1 DFQATT, CDR2 SNEGSKA (reference sequence). In DNA, the CDR3 is TGCAGTGTAGGGGGCACCGGGGAGCTGTTTTTT. This codes for CSVGGTGELFF.

This rearrangement joins TRBV2 to TRBJ2-5; tentative D call: TRBD2 (6 bases). The V and J ends lost 5 bases and 0 bases respectively, with 16 bases between them. The CDR3 has 16 residues. Germline V gives CDR1 SNHLY, CDR2 FYNNEI. The CDR3 DNA reads TGTGCCAGCAGTTCACTCGGGACTCTGTACCAAGAGACCCAGTACTTC. Residues: CASSSLGTLYQETQYF.

This chain connects TRBV6-2 or TRBV6-3 to TRBJ1-2; maybe TRBD1 (6 bases). V shed 6 bases and J shed 4 bases, with 15 bases lying between them. The CDR3 has 14 amino acids. Germline CDR1 reads MNHEY; CDR2 reads SVGEGT. This CDR3 is CASSSGGPVYGYTF. CDR3 in DNA: TGTGCCAGCAGCTCGGGGGGGCCGGTCTATGGCTACACCTTC.

This clone was seen only a few times. The gene calls are TRBV10-3 and TRBJ1-1; 9 bases are shared with TRBD1. This CDR3 comprises 13 residues. Germline CDR1 reads ENHRY; CDR2 reads SYGVKD. Trimming removed 10 bases from V and 5 bases from J; junction bases left unmatched: 8. This chain's CDR3 is CATSGTGITEAFF. The CDR3 DNA is TGTGCCACGTCCGGGACAGGGATAACTGAAGCTTTCTTT.

The gene calls are TRBV30 and TRBJ1-5; weak D call: TRBD1 (6 bases). Trimming pared 2 bases from V and 0 bases from J, leaving 14 bases between. The germline V gene encodes CDR1 GTSNPN and CDR2 SVGIG (reference sequence). The CDR3 spans 16 residues. The CDR3 DNA reads as TGTGCCTGGAGTACAGGCGGGGGCTATAGCAATCAGCCCCAGCATTTT. Protein sequence: CAWSTGGGYSNQPQHF.

The chain recombines TRBV20-1 with TRBJ2-3; 15 nucleotides align to TRBD2. Germline lookup yields CDR1 DFQATT and CDR2 SNEGSKA (reference sequence). The CDR3 consists of 19 residues. V shed 3 bases, J shed 3 bases, and the junction held 13 bases outside the gene matches. The CDR3 nucleotides read TGCAGTGCTAGTAGGACTAGCGGGGGGGCCTCTAGGTTGACAGATACGCAGTATTTT. Residues: CSASRTSGGASRLTDTQYF.

A single count supports this clone. The chain couples TRBV3-1 (or the pseudogene TRBV3-2) to TRBJ2-1; 10 nucleotides agree with TRBD2. There are 15 residues in the CDR3. Looked up from germline, CDR1 is LGHDT and CDR2 is YNNKEL (reference sequence). The junction had 5 bases not matched to a gene; V was cut back by 9 bases and J by 0 bases. CDR3 in amino acids: CASRPSGGSYNEQFF. CDR3 DNA sequence: TGTGCCAGTCGACCTAGCGGGGGCTCCTACAATGAGCAGTTCTTC.

The chain has TRBV7-2 and TRBJ1-1; a possible D gene is TRBD1 (5 bases). Trimming pared 1 base from V and 4 bases from J, leaving 10 bases between. CDR3 size: 14 residues. The germline V gene has CDR1 SGHTA and CDR2 FQGNSA. DNA for the CDR3: TGTGCCAGCAGCTTAGACAGGTGGAGCACTGAAGCTTTCTTT. It encodes CASSLDRWSTEAFF.

This chain connects TRBV20-1 to TRBJ2-7; maybe TRBD1 (5 bases). V shed 3 bases and J shed 7 bases, with 16 bases lying between them. This CDR3 is built from 13 residues. Germline V CDR1 and CDR2: DFQATT, SNEGSKA (reference sequence). The CDR3 region is CSASLQGLREQYF. In nucleotides, the CDR3 is TGCAGTGCTAGTCTTCAGGGTTTGAGGGAGCAGTACTTC.